The 18 T cell receptor beta chains below come from one sample, sequenced in a study of CD8 T cells in ankylosing spondylitis. MiXCR was run by TCRdb on the 5' RACE reads, yielding one entry per CDR3 protein. The repertoire includes fewer than 400,000 distinct CDR3 sequences, roughly 14% of them detected once, and 1.1% sits in the top ten. The material sequenced was blood, either unsorted or a sorted T cell fraction (not recorded which). These receptor sequences come from a male donor with ankylosing spondylitis or in good health (not recorded which).

The J gene is TRBJ1-1, the V gene TRBV12-3 or TRBV12-4; the match to TRBD1 covers 7 bases. Unmatched junction bases numbered 2, after V lost 4 bases and J lost 0 bases. This CDR3 is built from 14 residues. The CDR3 loop is CASSSDRVNTEAFF. CDR3 nucleotide sequence: TGTGCCAGCAGTTCCGACAGGGTGAACACTGAAGCTTTCTTT.

This clonotype turned up a few times. This chain links TRBV12-3 or TRBV12-4 with TRBJ2-7; 8 nucleotides match TRBD1. CDR3 length: 14 residues. With V trimmed by 6 bases and J by 4 bases, 8 bases remained unmatched. CDR3 sequence reads: CASSPDRGEYEQYF. CDR3 nucleotide sequence: TGTGCCAGCAGCCCTGACAGGGGAGAGTACGAGCAGTACTTC.

In its sample, this clonotype was seen a few times. The chain combines TRBV18 with TRBJ2-1; 9 nucleotides line up with TRBD1. Germline CDR1 KGHSH, CDR2 LQKENI. V lost 3 bases to trimming and J lost 0 bases; unmatched junction nucleotides: 3. This CDR3 is built from 16 residues. CDR3 nucleotide sequence: TGTGCCAGCTCACCCGGGACAGGGCTCTCCTACAATGAGCAGTTCTTC. Its translation is CASSPGTGLSYNEQFF.

This clonotype has just a few counts. The chain uses TRBV3-1 and TRBJ1-2; 8 bases are a match to TRBD1. CDR3 length equals 15 residues. With V trimmed by 3 bases and J by 5 bases, 8 bases remained unmatched. Germline V gene data show CDR1 as LGHDT and CDR2 as YNNKEL (reference sequence). The CDR3 sequence is CASSHSRTGRYGYTF. CDR3 in DNA: TGTGCCAGCAGCCACTCTAGGACAGGGCGGTATGGCTACACCTTC.

This clonotype has only a few counts. The genes are TRBV27 and TRBJ2-3, with a weak D call TRBD2 (7 bases). Trimming stripped 5 bases from V and 3 bases from J, with 21 bases between. Per the germline V gene, CDR1 is MNHEY and CDR2 is SMNVEV (reference sequence). The CDR3 extends over 17 amino acids. In DNA form, the CDR3 reads TGTGCCAGCAGTCCCCGGGGGGCGGGGGACGGGACAGATACGCAGTATTTT. Translated, it gives CASSPRGAGDGTDTQYF.

Here the CDR3 DNA reads TGTGCCGTAGCGAACTCGGGAGTACGGTTGTCGCAGTATTTT. It is translated as CAVANSGVRLSQYF. This rearrangement joins TRBV2 to TRBJ2-3, with TRBD2 as a possible D gene (6 bases). Per the germline V gene, CDR1 is SNHLY and CDR2 is FYNNEI. This CDR3 spans 14 amino acids. V was clipped by 11 bases and J by 10 bases, with 25 bases between them.

Only a few counts were recorded for this clonotype. The gene calls are TRBV10-3 and TRBJ2-3; D possibly corresponds to TRBD1 (6 bases). The V end lost 0 bases, the J end lost 4 bases, and 14 bases lay between the germline ends. Germline CDR1 is ENHRY and CDR2 is SYGVKD. The length of the CDR3 is 16 residues. The CDR3 DNA reads as TGTGCCATCAGTGAGTCGGGGGCAGGGGTGCCAGATACGCAGTATTTT. Amino acid sequence: CAISESGAGVPDTQYF.

CDR3 nucleotides: TGTGCCAGCAGCTATGGAGGGTACAATCAGCCCCAGCATTTT. This translates into CASSYGGYNQPQHF. The rearrangement links TRBV12-3 or TRBV12-4 to TRBJ1-5, with no clear D. The length of the CDR3 is 14 residues. Trimming left V 6 bases short and J 3 bases short, with 12 bases between.

In its sample, this clonotype was seen a few times. This sequence joins TRBV28 and TRBJ1-5; 7 nucleotides agree with TRBD1. Germline trimming cut 4 bases from V and 0 bases from J; bases unmatched to any gene: 6. The CDR3 length is 16 residues. Germline loops: CDR1 MDHEN, CDR2 SYDVKM. The CDR3 reads CASSSRTGPSNQPQHF. The DNA for the CDR3 is TGTGCCAGCAGTTCGAGGACAGGTCCTAGCAATCAGCCCCAGCATTTT.

The chain employs TRBV20-1 and TRBJ1-2; maybe TRBD1 (5 bases). This CDR3 contains 13 residues. Germline V CDR1 and CDR2: DFQATT, SNEGSKA (reference sequence). With 2 bases removed from V and 6 bases from J, the gap between germline ends came to 13 bases. CDR3 bases: TGCAGTGCTAGACGGGGGTCGGGAGATGGCTACACCTTC. Translating it yields CSARRGSGDGYTF.

The rearrangement joins TRBV10-1 to TRBJ1-2; D may be TRBD1 (5 bases). This CDR3 is built from 13 residues. Germline CDR1 WNHNN, CDR2 SYGVQD (reference sequence). V lost 6 bases and J lost 5, with 13 bases in between. The CDR3 sequence: CASSGTTEYGYTF. CDR3 nucleotides: TGCGCCAGCAGCGGGACGACGGAATATGGCTACACCTTC.

In this sample, this clonotype turned up a few times. The V call is TRBV20-1, the J call TRBJ2-5; TRBD2 might be the D (5 bases). Germline CDR1 reads DFQATT; CDR2 reads SNEGSKA (reference sequence). This CDR3 comprises 14 residues. V gave up 6 bases and J gave up 0 bases, with 14 bases separating them. This CDR3 reads CSAGGSGHQETQYF. The CDR3 DNA is TGCAGTGCCGGAGGTTCGGGCCACCAAGAGACCCAGTACTTC.

This clonotype was seen more than once but under ten times. The chain uses TRBV29-1 and TRBJ2-5; possible D gene TRBD1, 6 bases. Germline V gives CDR1 SQVTM, CDR2 ANQGSEA. Trimming stripped 3 bases from V and 3 bases from J, with 11 bases between. The CDR3 totals 13 residues. CDR3 in DNA: TGCAGCGTTGAGCAGGGGAGTAAAGAGACCCAGTACTTC. It is translated as CSVEQGSKETQYF.

The chain couples TRBV6-5 to TRBJ2-5; D gene unclear. Germline loops: CDR1 MNHEY, CDR2 SVGAGI. This CDR3 is 14 amino acids long. Deletions cut 2 bases from V and 1 base from J, with 8 bases between. The CDR3 spells CASSYGSIQETQYF. CDR3 coding DNA: TGTGCCAGCAGTTACGGGTCCATCCAAGAGACCCAGTACTTC.

Only a few counts were recorded for this clonotype. The DNA for the CDR3 is TGTGCCAGCAGCTCGGGACAGATGACCGGGGAGCTGTTTTTT. It yields the protein CASSSGQMTGELFF. The chain has TRBV14 and TRBJ2-2; 7 bases align to TRBD1. The CDR3 extends over 14 amino acids. The germline CDR1 and CDR2 sequences are SGHDN and FVKESK. V was clipped by 5 bases and J by 5 bases; unmatched bases: 5. Combining the CDR3 with reference TRBV14 and TRBJ2-2 gives the whole variable domain EAGVTQFPSHSVIEKGQTVTLRCDPISGHDNLYWYRRVMGKEIKFLLHFVKESKQDESGMPNNRFLAERTGGTYSTLKVQPAELEDSGVYFCASSSGQMTGELFFGEGSRLTVL.

This clonotype occurred a few times. The chain is built from TRBV5-1 and TRBJ2-3; D perhaps matches TRBD2 (7 bases). Germline V CDR1 and CDR2: SGHRS, YFSETQ. V gave up 0 bases and J gave up 4 bases, with 12 bases separating them. The CDR3 extends over 15 amino acids. The CDR3 region is CASSLEGGPADTQYF. CDR3 DNA: TGCGCCAGCAGCTTGGAGGGGGGGCCGGCAGATACGCAGTATTTT.

CDR3 DNA sequence: TGCGCCAGCAGCCCTAACCAACAGGGGGAGACTGAAGCTTTCTTT. It yields the protein CASSPNQQGETEAFF. The gene calls are TRBV5-1 and TRBJ1-1; 8 positions match TRBD1. Germline assignment: CDR1 SGHRS and CDR2 YFSETQ. After removal of 4 bases from V and 5 bases from J, the junction contained 10 bases not matched to a gene. The CDR3 length is 15 residues.

This clonotype was counted between two and nine times. The chain combines TRBV20-1 with TRBJ2-3; D uncertain. This CDR3 is 13 amino acids long. CDR1 and CDR2 from the germline V gene are DFQATT and SNEGSKA (reference sequence). V dropped 3 bases and J dropped 6 bases, with 13 bases sitting between them. The CDR3, as DNA: TGCAGTGCTAGGTCCCTTTCACAGGATACGCAGTATTTT. Protein sequence: CSARSLSQDTQYF.